The rows below give T cell receptor beta chains drawn from one sample of a study of blood T cell repertoires in COVID-19. Data came from immunoSEQ multiplex PCR; TCRdb stores just in-frame clones and leaves some out. The sample contains 250,000 or so clones, approximately 82% of which appear only once. Sequenced: peripheral blood. Source of these receptors: a man aged 25-45 years who had recovered from COVID-19. Both conserved end residues are part of each CDR3. A D gene is named only where the DNA matches it firmly. The size of a clone is reported for some rows only, either as once, few or many, or as a class for expanded clones.

clone_size	j_call	d_call	cdr3_length	v_call	cdr3_nt	cdr3_aa
-	TRBJ2-3	-	16	TRBV19	TGTGCCAGTAGTATCTCCGGGACACTCCTCACAGATACGCAGTATTTT	CASSISGTLLTDTQYF
-	TRBJ2-3	TRBD1	15	TRBV5-1	TGCGCCAGCAGCGGACAGGGGCTAAGCACAGATACGCAGTATTTT	CASSGQGLSTDTQYF
once	TRBJ2-7	TRBD1	17	TRBV15	TGTGCCACCAGCAGAGCCGCCGGCCGGGACAGGCCTTACGAGCAGTACTTC	CATSRAAGRDRPYEQYF
few	TRBJ1-5	-	15	TRBV7-2	TGTGCCAGCAGCCCCGAGGAAGCTCTAGGCCAGCCCCAGCATTTT	CASSPEEALGQPQHF
few	TRBJ1-6	-	17	TRBV2	TGTGCCAGCAGTGAAGCGCTTGGCTTCGTGCATAATTCACCCCTCCACTTT	CASSEALGFVHNSPLHF
-	TRBJ1-1	TRBD1	13	TRBV9	TGTGCCAGCAGCCCCCCGCAGGGGGACGAAGCTTTCTTT	CASSPPQGDEAFF
once	TRBJ1-6	-	14	TRBV7-9	TGTGCCAGCAGGAGTTGGGGGGAAGGTTCACCCCTCCACTTT	CASRSWGEGSPLHF
-	TRBJ2-7	TRBD2	16	TRBV27	TGTGCCAGCAGTTTAGCGGGGGGCCATTTCTCCTACGAGCAGTACTTC	CASSLAGGHFSYEQYF
-	TRBJ2-3	TRBD2	16	TRBV7-2	TGTGCCAGCAGCTTAAACCCAGCGGGGGGGGTAGATACGCAGTATTTT	CASSLNPAGGVDTQYF
-	TRBJ2-5	TRBD2	16	TRBV7-2	TGTGCCAGCAGCTTATCTAGCGGGGGGGGGCAAGAGACCCAGTACTTC	CASSLSSGGGQETQYF
-	TRBJ1-2	TRBD1	18	TRBV7-2	TGTGCCAGCAGCGACATCACTACAGGGGGTCCAACTAACTATGGCTACACCTTC	CASSDITTGGPTNYGYTF
once	TRBJ2-2	TRBD2	12	TRBV2	TGTGCCACCTCTAGCGGGACCGGGGAGCTGTTTTTT	CATSSGTGELFF
-	TRBJ1-5	-	13	TRBV2	TGTGCCAGCAGTCGGGAGGGTGGTCAGCCCCAGCATTTT	CASSREGGQPQHF
few	TRBJ1-5	-	15	TRBV5-1	TGCGCCAGCAGCTTGGGGACAAGGAAAGATCAGCCCCAGCATTTT	CASSLGTRKDQPQHF
-	TRBJ2-3	-	13	TRBV27	TGTGCCAGCAGTTCCGACATTTCGCGTCCGCAGTATTTT	CASSSDISRPQYF
-	TRBJ2-5	-	13	TRBV11-2	TGTGCCAGCAGCACCGGGACTCGGGAGACCCAGTACTTC	CASSTGTRETQYF
-	TRBJ2-5	TRBD2	16	TRBV9	TGTGCCAGCAGCGTTGCCAGCGGGGGGACCCAAGAGACCCAGTACTTC	CASSVASGGTQETQYF
-	TRBJ1-3	TRBD1	14	TRBV2	TGTGCCAGCAGGAGCGCGGACAGGGGTAACACCATATATTTT	CASRSADRGNTIYF
-	TRBJ1-2	-	14	TRBV6-5	TGTGCCAGCAGTTACTCGGGGCAGGGCTATGGCTACACCTTC	CASSYSGQGYGYTF
-	TRBJ1-1	-	15	TRBV5-4	TGTGCCAGCAGCTTGGCCGAGGCAGGGCGCACTGAAGCTTTCTTT	CASSLAEAGRTEAFF
-	TRBJ1-3	TRBD1	14	TRBV2	TGTGCCAGCAGCGGACAGGGGGCGGAAAACACCATATATTTT	CASSGQGAENTIYF
-	TRBJ1-6	-	14	TRBV25-1	TGTGCCAGCAGTCTAACAGGGACGGGGTCACCCCTCCACTTT	CASSLTGTGSPLHF
-	TRBJ2-1	TRBD2	14	TRBV6-5	TGTGCCAGCATCAGGCTAGCGGGGGGCAATGAGCAGTTCTTC	CASIRLAGGNEQFF
-	TRBJ1-1	-	15	TRBV4-1	TGCGCCAGCAGCCAACCCGGCCAAAGGCGGACTGAAGCTTTCTTT	CASSQPGQRRTEAFF